The rows below give T cell receptor beta chains drawn from one sample of a study of control samples from healthy donors and cancer patients. Profiled with immunoSEQ multiplex PCR; TCRdb holds only in-frame clones, not every one. Among about 170,000 clones listed, just over 90% were seen once. Input material: blood. The receptors here all came from a woman aged 55-70 years in good health. The CDR3 runs from the conserved cysteine through the conserved F or W. Fields, in order: V gene, clone size, D gene, J gene, CDR3 DNA, CDR3 protein. A D gene is named only where the DNA matches it firmly. Clone size is not always given. Where it is, it says once, few, many or a class for expanded clones.

V: TRBV2; size: -; D: -; J: TRBJ1-4; DNA: TGTGCCAGCAGGATCCAGACAACTAATGAAAAACTGTTTTTT; CDR3: CASRIQTTNEKLFF
V: TRBV27; size: -; D: -; J: TRBJ1-5; DNA: TGTGCCAGCAGTAAAGACAGAAATCAGCCCCAGCATTTT; CDR3: CASSKDRNQPQHF
V: TRBV11-2; size: -; D: TRBD2; J: TRBJ2-1; DNA: TGTGCCAGCAGCCAGCTTGTAGCGGGGGCCGGGTCCTACAATGAGCAGTTCTTC; CDR3: CASSQLVAGAGSYNEQFF
V: TRBV4-1; size: -; D: TRBD1; J: TRBJ1-3; DNA: TGCGCCAGCAGCCAGACAAGCCGGGACAGCTCTGGAAACACCATATATTTT; CDR3: CASSQTSRDSSGNTIYF
V: TRBV4-3; size: -; D: -; J: TRBJ1-1; DNA: TGCGCCAGCAGCCAAGAGGGTTGGATGAACACTGAAGCTTTCTTT; CDR3: CASSQEGWMNTEAFF
V: TRBV7-9; size: -; D: -; J: TRBJ2-5; DNA: TGTGCCAGCAGCTTAGCGGGGGGAGAGACCCAGTACTTC; CDR3: CASSLAGGETQYF
V: TRBV18; size: once; D: -; J: TRBJ2-1; DNA: TGTGCCAGCTCACCCTCAGAGAGGGAGCAGTTCTTC; CDR3: CASSPSEREQFF
V: TRBV7-8; size: few; D: TRBD2; J: TRBJ2-7; DNA: TGTGCCAGCAGCTCGCTAGCGGACTCCTACGAGCAGTACTTC; CDR3: CASSSLADSYEQYF
V: TRBV6-5; size: -; D: -; J: TRBJ2-1; DNA: TGTGCCAGCAGTTACTCTTACAGAGACAATGAGCAGTTCTTC; CDR3: CASSYSYRDNEQFF
V: TRBV25-1; size: -; D: TRBD1; J: TRBJ1-2; DNA: TGTGCCAGCAGTGAAGTATGGACAGGGGACTATGGCTACACCTTC; CDR3: CASSEVWTGDYGYTF
V: TRBV10-3; size: once; D: TRBD2; J: TRBJ2-7; DNA: TGTGCCATCAGGGAGACTAGCGGGGGATCCTACGAGCAGTACTTC; CDR3: CAIRETSGGSYEQYF
V: TRBV10-2; size: -; D: -; J: TRBJ1-2; DNA: TGCGCCAGCACTTGGGGGTTTACTAACTATGGCTACACCTTC; CDR3: CASTWGFTNYGYTF
V: TRBV9; size: -; D: -; J: TRBJ1-5; DNA: TGTGCCAGCAGCTTTGACAGTGCCGACAATCAGCCCCAGCATTTT; CDR3: CASSFDSADNQPQHF
V: TRBV19; size: few; D: -; J: TRBJ2-7; DNA: TGTGCCAGTAGTTCCCCGGGGTATTCCTACGAGCAGTACTTC; CDR3: CASSSPGYSYEQYF
V: TRBV18; size: -; D: TRBD1; J: TRBJ2-7; DNA: TGTGCCAGCCATGGACAGGGGATGGCGGGCGAGCAGTACTTC; CDR3: CASHGQGMAGEQYF
V: TRBV5-1; size: -; D: -; J: TRBJ1-1; DNA: TGCGCCAGCAGCTTGGCCAACCGGGGACCCAACACTGAAGCTTTCTTT; CDR3: CASSLANRGPNTEAFF
V: TRBV13; size: -; D: -; J: TRBJ1-4; DNA: TGTGCCAGCAGCTTAGGCCTTAATGAAAAACTGTTTTTT; CDR3: CASSLGLNEKLFF